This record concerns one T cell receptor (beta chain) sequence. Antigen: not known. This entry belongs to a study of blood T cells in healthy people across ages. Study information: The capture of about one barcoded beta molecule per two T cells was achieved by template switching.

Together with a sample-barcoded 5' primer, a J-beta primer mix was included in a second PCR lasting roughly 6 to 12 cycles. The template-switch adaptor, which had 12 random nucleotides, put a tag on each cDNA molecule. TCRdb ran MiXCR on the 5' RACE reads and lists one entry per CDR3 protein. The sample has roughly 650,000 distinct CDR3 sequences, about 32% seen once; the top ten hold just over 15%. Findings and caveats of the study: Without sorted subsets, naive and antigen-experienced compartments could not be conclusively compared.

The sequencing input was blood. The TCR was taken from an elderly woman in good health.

This CDR3 is CASSLTGGASYEQFF. In DNA form, the CDR3 reads TGTGCCAGCAGCTTGACGGGGGGCGCCTCCTACGAGCAGTTCTTC. V and J are TRBV7-9 and TRBJ2-7, with D perhaps TRBD2 (7 bases). With the DNA end fitting TRBJ2-1 better, the J assignment may be wrong. The length of the CDR3 is 15 residues. The V gene's germline CDR1 is SEHNR and CDR2 FQNEAQ (reference sequence).